The subject of this entry is one T cell receptor (beta chain). Its recognized antigen is unknown. Base quality data are lacking; no much larger clone is found one base away. According to the germline V gene (reference sequence), CDR1 reads LGHDT and CDR2 reads YNNKEL. The CDR3 runs 14 amino acids, cysteine and phenylalanine included. Of all the DNA, just the CDR3 is kept, 42 bases in frame from base 1. V is reduced by 4 bases and J by 3 bases, leaving a spacing of 12 bases between them. RNA was extracted using the RNeasy kit, and about 0.45 to 1 ug of the RNA was reverse transcribed with random hexamers. The immunoSEQ multiplex PCR assay, which covers 54 Vbeta and 13 Jbeta segments, was used to amplify TCR beta CDR3 regions. PCR amplification bias was corrected using a synthetic template baseline for primer optimization and computational correction. As for the authors' bioinformatics: Reads were annotated to V, D and J genes per IMGT and analyzed with immunoSEQ Analyzer, keeping only productive sequences. Clonality was computed as one minus Shannon entropy normalized by log2 of the number of productive unique sequences. For each patient and control, public and private clones were evaluated among the 100 most prevalent clones. Clones were defined as Susac-specific if absent from the healthy and MS cohorts, from over a thousand published viral clones and from other ImmuneACCESS disease sequences. TCRdb ran its own pipeline on the public reads, namely fastp trimming at Q25 and MiXCR clone calling, and kept in-frame beta chains. When rows share a CDR3 protein, they turn into one entry using the most common DNA and genes. TCRdb, rather than the study authors, made the V and J calls. This sample holds about 200,000 distinct CDR3 sequences; nearly 95% were observed only once. The ten largest clones represent just under 0.095% of the sample.

The data were taken from a study of CD8 T cells in Susac syndrome (dated by TCRdb to between 2018 and 2021). In terms of the full investigation: Repertoire sequencing was used to test whether CD8+ T cell activation and differentiation in Susac syndrome was antigen driven.

The investigation overall reported the following: The study acknowledged that relatively few individuals were included in the TCR sequencing and HLA analysis.

High-throughput TCR beta sequencing profiled peripheral blood CD8+ and CD4+ T cells from healthy donors, Susac syndrome patients and multiple sclerosis patients. The multiple sclerosis controls were treatment-naive patients who had stable or active relapsing-remitting disease and met the revised McDonald criteria. CD8+ TEMRA cells were enriched by FACS, while bulk CD8+ and CD4+ T cells were purified by magnetic negative isolation. Blood was collected in EDTA tubes and processed within 24 hours, with PBMCs isolated through density gradient centrifugation. PBMCs intended for TCR sequencing were cryopreserved in liquid nitrogen and were subsequently thawed in a 37 degrees C water bath. The sorted or isolated CD4+, CD8+ and CD8+ TEMRA cells reached a purity of at least 90%.

This chain joins TRBV3-1 to TRBJ1-1, with the D gene not confidently named. The specimen sequenced was CD4+ T cells from PBMCs. The TCR sequence derives from a human donor with multiple sclerosis. The nucleotide sequence is TGTGCCAGCAGCCCCCGGCTTAGCTACACTGAAGCTTTCTTT. It specifies CASSPRLSYTEAFF.